The sequence of this TCR beta chain was determined in a study of beta chain features in type 1 diabetes. V shed 6 bases and J shed 8 bases, with 13 bases lying between them. The CDR3 runs to 11 residues. Germline V lookup: CDR1 DFQATT, CDR2 SNEGSKA (reference sequence). Of the isolated RNA, all was reverse transcribed, and so the sequenced material was expressed TCRB transcripts. TCRdb's copy holds only in-frame clones and misses some; the assay was immunoSEQ multiplex PCR. Counted here are about 620,000 clones, about 16% occurring once; the ten biggest clones make up roughly 0.098%. This sequence was found in a young man in good health. The sample comprised naive CD4+ T cells from blood. This chain connects TRBV20-1 to TRBJ1-2; no clear D. CDR3 DNA sequence: TGCAGTGCGAGGCCATTGGGGGGCTACACCTTC. Translating it yields CSARPLGGYTF.